One TCR beta chain is described in this entry. Its specificity is unknown. This entry belongs to a study of shared clonotypes between healthy human individuals. For the study at large: Plates per donor: three CD4 naive, three CD4 memory, two CD8 naive, one CD8 memory. Study-level findings and limits: The researchers took only blood, and tissue repertoires probably look different. The study found lower generation probabilities in non-shared clonotypes than in those shared by all four donors.

The material for each subset, its genomic DNA, was split evenly across several immunoSEQ plates. Using immunoSEQ multiplex PCR, the repertoire was profiled, and TCRdb retains in-frame clones only, with some absent. This table has millions of clones, over 85% appearing once. Selected positively for CCR7 and CD45RO-negative, naive CD8 cells excluded terminally differentiated effector memory CD45RA+ cells. With V trimmed by 1 base and J by 4 bases, 7 bases remained unmatched. Germline lookup yields CDR1 SEHNR and CDR2 FQNEAQ (reference sequence). CDR3 length: 16 residues. Input material: naive CD8+ T cells sorted from blood. This TCR was sampled from a man in his late teens or twenties in good health. The rearrangement uses TRBV7-9 and TRBJ1-3; 7 nucleotides agree with TRBD1. The CDR3 sequence: CASSLVFGQVGNTIYF. Written as DNA, the CDR3 is TGTGCCAGCAGCTTAGTATTCGGACAGGTCGGAAACACCATATATTTT.